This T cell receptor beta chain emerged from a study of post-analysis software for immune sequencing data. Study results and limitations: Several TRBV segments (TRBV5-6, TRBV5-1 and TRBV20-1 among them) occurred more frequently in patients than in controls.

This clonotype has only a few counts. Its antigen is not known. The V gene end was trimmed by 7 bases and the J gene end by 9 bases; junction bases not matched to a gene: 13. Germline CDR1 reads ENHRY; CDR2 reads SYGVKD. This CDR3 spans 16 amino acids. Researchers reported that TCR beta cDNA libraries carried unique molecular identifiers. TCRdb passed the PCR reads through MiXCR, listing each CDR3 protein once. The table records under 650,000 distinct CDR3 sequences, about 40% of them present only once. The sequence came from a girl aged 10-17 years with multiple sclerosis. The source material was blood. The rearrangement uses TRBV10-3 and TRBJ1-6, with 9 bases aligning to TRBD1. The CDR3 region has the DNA TGTGCCATCAATCCTGAACCGGGACAGGGAAGTTCACCCCTCCACTTT. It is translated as CAINPEPGQGSSPLHF.